The 5 T cell receptor beta chains in this list originate from one sample, sequenced in a study of shared clonotypes between healthy human individuals (TCRdb year 2020). The receptor library was made with the immunoSEQ multiplex PCR assay. TCRdb took over this immuneACCESS table, retaining in-frame rearrangements with V and J assigned. Such tables are incomplete; in checked studies, under half of the missing clones stem from an unresolved V gene, and the remainder is unexplained. Within this sample are millions of clones, with approximately 90% of them counted one time only. The ten biggest clones cover 0.11% to 0.15% of the sample. The sequencing input was naive CD4+ T cells sorted from blood. The cell subset or site tag for this specimen amounts to: CD45RA+ positively selected. The receptors come from a man aged 18-30 years in good health.

This chain connects TRBV11-3 to TRBJ2-3; tentatively, D is TRBD1 (6 bases). V was clipped by 2 bases and J by 1 base, with 10 bases between them. CDR3 size: 15 residues. Looked up from germline, CDR1 is SGHNT and CDR2 is YENEEA. CDR3 loop: CASSLSGARTDTQYF. Here the CDR3 DNA reads TGTGCCAGCAGCTTATCAGGGGCCCGCACAGATACGCAGTATTTT.

This clone was seen once. This sequence joins TRBV30 and TRBJ2-1, with 12 bases fitting TRBD2. The J segment lost 12 bases and the V segment lost 0 bases, leaving 12 bases of the junction unmatched. The CDR3 is 16 residues long. Germline assignment: CDR1 GTSNPN and CDR2 SVGIG (reference sequence). In DNA, the CDR3 is TGTGCCTGGAGTGTATCGCGGACTAGCGGGAAGTCGGGGCAGTTCTTC. This translates into CAWSVSRTSGKSGQFF.

The V and J genes are TRBV6-6 and TRBJ2-5, with D unresolved. With 0 bases removed from V and 4 bases from J, the gap between germline ends came to 12 bases. The germline V gene encodes CDR1 MNHNY and CDR2 SVGAGI (reference sequence). The CDR3 is made up of 15 amino acids. CDR3 coding DNA: TGTGCCAGCAGTTACTCGGCGGCAGACCTAGAGACCCAGTACTTC. Translated, it gives CASSYSAADLETQYF.

Comment on this clone: This sample includes further DNA sequences coding for the same CDR3. This sequence joins TRBV7-9 and TRBJ1-3; 8 nucleotides align to TRBD1. This CDR3 is built from 14 residues. J was trimmed by 2 bases and V by 3 bases; bases with no gene match: 0. Germline V gene sequence: CDR1 SEHNR, CDR2 FQNEAQ (reference sequence). The CDR3 loop is CASSLTGAGNTIYF. The CDR3 region has the DNA TGTGCCAGCAGCTTGACAGGGGCTGGAAACACCATATATTTT.

The chain uses TRBV12-5 and TRBJ2-7; 11 positions agree with TRBD1. The CDR3 is made up of 16 amino acids. Trimming took 0 bases from V and 4 from J; bases not matched to a gene: 5. CDR1 and CDR2 (germline): LGHNT, FRNRAP. The CDR3 DNA is TGTGCTAGTGGTTTGGTTTGGGACAGGGGGTTATACGAGCAGTACTTC. Translating it yields CASGLVWDRGLYEQYF. Using reference TRBV12-5 and TRBJ2-7 for the parts outside the CDR3, the full variable domain is DARVTQTPRHKVTEMGQEVTMRCQPILGHNTVFWYRQTMMQGLELLAYFRNRAPLDDSGMPKDRFSAEMPDATLATLKIQPSEPRDSAVYFCASGLVWDRGLYEQYFGPGTRLTVT.